These 16 T cell receptor beta chains were sequenced from one sample in a study of CD8+ T cells in alopecia areata. As for treatment: oral pan-JAK inhibitor, 5-10 mg twice daily. Sequencing used cDNA as its template, made by extracting RNA and reverse transcribing it. The assay was immunoSEQ multiplex PCR, and TCRdb's table has in-frame clones only and misses some. Counted here are roughly 60,000 clones, about half occurring once; the ten biggest clones make up approximately 20%. Sequenced material: CD8+ T cells sorted from blood, taken around week 36, from a patient treated with tofacitinib. These receptors all stem from a human donor with alopecia areata.

The CDR3 loop is CSVVEAWQFF. CDR3 nucleotide sequence: TGCAGCGTTGTTGAGGCTTGGCAGTTCTTC. The V and J genes are TRBV29-1 and TRBJ2-1, with D unclear. With 4 bases removed from V and 12 bases from J, the gap between germline ends came to 10 bases. CDR1 is SQVTM and CDR2 is ANQGSEA in the germline V gene. This CDR3 contains 10 residues.

This clone has just a few counts. V and J are TRBV9 and TRBJ2-3; D gene uncertain. The CDR3 has 12 residues. The V gene's germline CDR1 is SGDLS and CDR2 YYNGEE. Trimming took off 0 bases at V and 4 bases at J, with 3 bases between the two ends. The CDR3 loop reads CASSVDADTQYF. CDR3 in DNA: TGTGCCAGCAGCGTAGATGCAGATACGCAGTATTTT.

J is TRBJ2-7 and V is TRBV2; 7 bases agree with TRBD2. This CDR3 region has 16 residues. V shed 0 bases and J 5 bases; nucleotides not matched to a gene: 10. Germline loops: CDR1 SNHLY, CDR2 FYNNEI. The CDR3 is CASSEAPSAGVDEQYF. CDR3 DNA: TGTGCCAGCAGTGAAGCCCCCTCCGCGGGAGTCGACGAGCAGTACTTC.

By its share, this clone is medium-sized. In nucleotides, the CDR3 is TGTGCCAGCAGCTTTCGCCCAGACATTCAAATGGATACGCAGTATTTT. This translates into CASSFRPDIQMDTQYF. The chain links TRBV7-2 to TRBJ2-3; D not resolved. Germline CDR1 and CDR2: SGHTA and FQGNSA. This CDR3 is built from 16 residues. Trimming cost V 3 bases and J 6 bases, with 19 bases left between them.

This chain joins TRBV15 and TRBJ2-3; tentative D call: TRBD1 (6 bases). V lost 4 bases and J lost 6, with 20 bases in between. CDR1 is LNHNV and CDR2 is YYDKDF in the germline V gene (reference sequence). The CDR3 consists of 16 residues. The CDR3 nucleotides are TGTGCCACCAGCACCCGGCCAGGGGAAGGTGGGGATACGCAGTATTTT. It specifies CATSTRPGEGGDTQYF.

This chain uses TRBV9 with TRBJ2-3; no definite D call. Germline CDR1 is SGDLS and CDR2 is YYNGEE. V was pared by 4 bases and J by 2 bases, with 5 bases between. The CDR3 length is 12 residues. CDR3 DNA: TGTGCCAGCAGCCCCCCCACAGATACGCAGTATTTT. It specifies CASSPPTDTQYF.

The V and J genes are TRBV9 and TRBJ2-1, with 7 nucleotides matching TRBD2. With V trimmed by 5 bases and J by 8 bases, 10 bases remained unmatched. This CDR3 is 14 amino acids long. Germline V gene lookup returns CDR1 SGDLS and CDR2 YYNGEE. The CDR3 bases are TGTGCCAGCAGTTCCGCGGGAGAGTCCGATGAGCAGTTCTTC. It specifies CASSSAGESDEQFF. The full variable domain, its missing parts supplied by reference TRBV9 and TRBJ2-1, is DSGVTQTPKHLITATGQRVTLRCSPRSGDLSVYWYQQSLDQGLQFLIQYYNGEERAKGNILERFSAQQFPDLHSELNLSSLELGDSALYFCASSSAGESDEQFFGPGTRLTVL.

This clone was seen only a few times. This chain connects TRBV27 to TRBJ2-7; 8 bases align to TRBD1. This CDR3 spans 16 amino acids. Unmatched junction bases numbered 7, after V lost 2 bases and J lost 1 base. The V gene's germline CDR1 is MNHEY and CDR2 SMNVEV (reference sequence). CDR3 loop: CASSLGRTGSSYEQYF. CDR3 sequence (DNA): TGTGCCAGCAGTTTAGGCCGGACAGGGAGTTCCTACGAGCAGTACTTC.

V is TRBV4-1 and J is TRBJ2-4, with TRBD2 matching over 12 bases. Germline V gene sequence: CDR1 MGHRA, CDR2 YSYEKL. V shed 3 bases, J shed 8 bases, and the junction held 5 bases outside the gene matches. The CDR3 runs 15 residues. The chain's CDR3 is CASSQGTSGWYIQYF. The DNA of the CDR3 is TGCGCCAGCAGCCAGGGGACTAGCGGGTGGTACATTCAGTACTTC.

The V gene is TRBV27, the J gene TRBJ2-1, with a possible D match to TRBD2 (5 bases). V was clipped by 10 bases and J by 6 bases, with 16 bases between them. This CDR3 region has 13 residues. Germline V gives CDR1 MNHEY, CDR2 SMNVEV (reference sequence). This CDR3 reads CATTPKEGNEQFF. The CDR3 DNA follows: TGTGCCACCACACCCAAAGAGGGCAATGAGCAGTTCTTC.

This chain links TRBV6-1 with TRBJ2-3; D might be TRBD2 (6 bases). Germline CDR1 reads MNHNS; CDR2 reads SASEGT. The CDR3 extends over 17 amino acids. Trimming cost V 2 bases and J 2 bases, with 17 bases left between them. The CDR3: CASSERISGIATDTQYF. In DNA, the CDR3 is TGTGCCAGCAGTGAAAGGATTAGCGGTATTGCCACAGATACGCAGTATTTT.

The rearrangement links TRBV7-9 to TRBJ2-1; 7 bases agree with TRBD1. The CDR3 loop spans 16 amino acids. V was pared by 4 bases and J by 5 bases, with 11 bases of the junction left unmatched. Germline CDR1 reads SEHNR; CDR2 reads FQNEAQ (reference sequence). The CDR3 DNA reads TGTGCCAGCAGCTCGCCGGGAACAGGGGTCCACAATGAGCAGTTCTTC. It specifies CASSSPGTGVHNEQFF.

In this sample, this clone turned up a few times. This sequence joins TRBV9 and TRBJ1-5, with D unresolved. The CDR3 totals 13 residues. Germline CDR1 and CDR2: SGDLS and YYNGEE. V lost 7 bases, J lost 3 bases, and 11 bases lay in between. The CDR3: CASGLGYNQPQHF. The CDR3 nucleotides read TGTGCCAGCGGTTTGGGTTACAATCAGCCCCAGCATTTT.

Only one count was recorded for this clone. The chain links TRBV7-8 to TRBJ2-5; the match to TRBD2 covers 7 bases. With V trimmed by 1 base and J by 2 bases, 4 bases remained unmatched. Germline CDR1 reads SGHVS; CDR2 reads FQNEAQ. The CDR3 is 15 residues long. CDR3 bases: TGTGCCAGCAGCTTAGGGGGAGGGGTACAAGAGACCCAGTACTTC. This encodes CASSLGGGVQETQYF. Together with reference TRBV7-8 and TRBJ2-5, the CDR3 gives the full variable domain: GAGVSQSPRYKVAKRGQDVALRCDPISGHVSLFWYQQALGQGPEFLTYFQNEAQLDKSGLPSDRFFAERPEGSVSTLKIQRTQQEDSAVYLCASSLGGGVQETQYFGPGTRLLVL.

This clone was picked up a small number of times. Other DNA sequences within the sample encode an identical CDR3. The chain has TRBV29-1 and TRBJ2-2; D call uncertain. The germline CDR1 and CDR2 sequences are SQVTM and ANQGSEA. Trimming removed 5 bases from V and 6 bases from J, with 4 bases in between. This CDR3 contains 10 residues. CDR3 protein: CSVLSGELFF. For the CDR3, the DNA is TGCAGCGTTCTGTCCGGGGAGCTGTTTTTT.

In its sample, this clone was seen a few times. V is TRBV7-8 and J is TRBJ1-5; D ambiguous. V was shortened by 0 bases and J by 4 bases, with 1 base between the two germline ends. The CDR3 runs 12 residues. CDR1 is SGHVS, CDR2 FQNEAQ, per germline. CDR3 sequence: CASSLANQPQHF. In DNA form, the CDR3 reads TGTGCCAGCAGCTTAGCAAATCAGCCCCAGCATTTT.